This entry is about one TCR beta chain. This clone was counted a few times. Its antigen specificity is not known. No much larger clonotype is one base removed from it; base qualities were not supplied. None of the patients had been given any treatment before thyroid surgery. The study retrospectively analysed patient clinical samples collected from about 2011 to 2018 using T-cell receptor beta sequencing. The entry originates in a study of metastatic and nonmetastatic thyroid tumors (TCRdb year 2020). Some background on the complete study: The researchers compared repertoires between peripheral blood samples and tumor or nodule tissue samples from patients with malignant or benign thyroid disease. What the authors observed across the whole study: TCR beta diversity was reported as significantly higher in malignant tumors than in benign nodules, in both blood and tumor samples.

The library was generated by PCR. The sequencer was an Illumina HiSeq 4000. High-throughput sequencing was used to profile the TCR beta-chain CDR3 region of each patient. As for the original processing: CDR3 differences across clinicopathological groups were used to build a classifier for discriminating distant-metastatic papillary thyroid cancer patients. To measure repertoire diversity the researchers used the Shannon index, while the Morisita-Horn index served to gauge how similar the tumor and blood repertoires were. TCRdb reran the public reads through fastp at Q25 and MiXCR, keeping productive beta chains. TCRdb, rather than the study authors, made the V and J calls. The sample table records roughly 18,000 clones; about 31% of these occur just once. The leading ten clones occupy 20% to 25% of the sample. The receptor comes from a female donor with papillary thyroid cancer or a benign thyroid nodule (not recorded which). Some clones in this sample may be carry-over from other donors' samples. Sequencing was carried out using adjacent normal tissue.

The CDR3 region has the sequence CATSSLDRGLGGYTF. Read as DNA, the sequence is TGTGCCACCAGCAGTTTGGACAGGGGGCTGGGGGGCTACACCTTC. Rearrangement joined TRBV15 to TRBJ1-2; 11 nucleotides in the junction match TRBD1. From V the trimming removes 3 bases and from J it removes 8 bases, while the gene matches leave 8 bases of the junction unaccounted for. From cysteine to phenylalanine, the CDR3 is 15 amino acids long. Of all the DNA, just the CDR3 is kept, 45 bases in frame from base 1. The germline V gene (reference sequence) gives CDR1 as LNHNV and CDR2 as YYDKDF. With the portions outside the CDR3 filled from the reference TRBV15 and TRBJ1-2 genes, the complete variable region becomes DAMVIQNPRYQVTQFGKPVTLSCSQTLNHNVMYWYQQKSSQAPKLLFHYYDKDFNNEADTPDNFQSRRPNTSFCFLDIRSPGLGDTAMYLCATSSLDRGLGGYTFGSGTRLTVV.